This T cell receptor (beta chain) comes out of a study of Ad26.COV2.S vaccination and SARS-CoV-2 variants. Study background: A participant enrolled in the COV1001 Ad26.COV2.S trial arm provided the sample. Notes on the study in general: Researchers cautioned that TCR breadth and depth analyses may have underestimated total T cell responses.

Clones were sequenced by immunoSEQ multiplex PCR, and TCRdb holds only the in-frame ones, with some missing. Of about 350,000 clones in the sample, 88% are singletons; the top ten hold 5.5% to 7%. The germline V gene has CDR1 SGDLS and CDR2 YYNGEE. The CDR3 runs 15 residues. Trimming at V came to 4 bases and at J to 4 bases, leaving 8 bases not matched to a gene. Remarks on this clone: What it recognizes is unknown.

This sample's treatment: around 19 received Ad26.COV2.S at low or high dose, single or two shots; about 5 received placebo; per-sample allocation not given. The study sampled participants on day 63 after the first vaccine or placebo injection. At a Boston site, the person donating was an adult of 18-55 years. V gene TRBV9 combines with J gene TRBJ2-5, with TRBD2 identical over 9 bases. Here the sequenced sample was peripheral blood, taken in a trial of Ad26.COV2.S vaccine versus placebo. This receptor was identified in a person aged 18 to 59 who received the Ad26.COV2.S COVID-19 vaccine or a placebo. DNA of the CDR3: TGTGCCAGCAGCCCCCGGTTAGCGGGAGCAGAGACCCAGTACTTC. The encoded protein is CASSPRLAGAETQYF. Based on the CDR3 plus reference TRBV9 and TRBJ2-5, the full variable domain is DSGVTQTPKHLITATGQRVTLRCSPRSGDLSVYWYQQSLDQGLQFLIQYYNGEERAKGNILERFSAQQFPDLHSELNLSSLELGDSALYFCASSPRLAGAETQYFGPGTRLLVL.